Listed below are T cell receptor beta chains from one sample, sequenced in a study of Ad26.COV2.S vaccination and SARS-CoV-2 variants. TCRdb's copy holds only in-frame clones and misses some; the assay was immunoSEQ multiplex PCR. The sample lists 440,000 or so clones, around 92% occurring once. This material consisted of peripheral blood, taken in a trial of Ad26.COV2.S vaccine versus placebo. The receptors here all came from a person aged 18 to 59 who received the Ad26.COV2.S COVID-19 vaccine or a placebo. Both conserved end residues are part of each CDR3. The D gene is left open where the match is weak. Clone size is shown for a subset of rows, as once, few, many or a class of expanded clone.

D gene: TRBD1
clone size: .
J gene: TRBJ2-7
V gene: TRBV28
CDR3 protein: CASSPGTGFNEQYF
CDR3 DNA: TGTGCCAGCAGTCCCGGGACAGGGTTTAACGAGCAGTACTTC

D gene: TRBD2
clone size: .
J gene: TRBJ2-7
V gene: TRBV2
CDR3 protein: CASTLAIDEQYF
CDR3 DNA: TGTGCCAGCACACTAGCGATCGACGAGCAGTACTTC

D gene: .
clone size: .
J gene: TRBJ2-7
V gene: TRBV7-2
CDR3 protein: CASSLGSYEQYF
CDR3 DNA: TGTGCCAGCAGCCTAGGCTCCTACGAGCAGTACTTC

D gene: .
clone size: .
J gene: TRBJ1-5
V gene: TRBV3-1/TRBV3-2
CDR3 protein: CASSQDVGDPSNQPQHF
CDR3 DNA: TGTGCCAGCAGCCAAGATGTTGGGGATCCTAGCAATCAGCCCCAGCATTTT

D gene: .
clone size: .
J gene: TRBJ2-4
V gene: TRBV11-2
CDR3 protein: CASSLGPGKNIQYF
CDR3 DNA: TGTGCCAGCAGCTTAGGTCCAGGGAAAAACATTCAGTACTTC

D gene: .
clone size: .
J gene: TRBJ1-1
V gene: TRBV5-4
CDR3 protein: CASSPSEDTEAFF
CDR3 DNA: TGTGCCAGCAGTCCGTCTGAGGACACTGAAGCTTTCTTT

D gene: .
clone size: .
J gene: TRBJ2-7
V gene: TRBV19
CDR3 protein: CASSPQGAYEQYF
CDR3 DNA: TGTGCCAGTAGTCCCCAGGGTGCCTACGAGCAGTACTTC

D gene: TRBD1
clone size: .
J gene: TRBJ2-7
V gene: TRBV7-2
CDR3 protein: CASRIRTGEMNEQYF
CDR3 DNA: TGTGCCAGCAGGATAAGGACAGGGGAGATGAACGAGCAGTACTTC

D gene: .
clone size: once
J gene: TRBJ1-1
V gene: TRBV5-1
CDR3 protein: CANLPGGEGTEAFF
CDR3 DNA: TGCGCCAACCTCCCCGGGGGCGAGGGTACTGAAGCTTTCTTT

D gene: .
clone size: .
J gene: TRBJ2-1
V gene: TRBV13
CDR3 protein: CASSLLEVSYNEQFF
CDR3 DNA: TGTGCCAGCAGCTTATTGGAAGTGTCCTACAATGAGCAGTTCTTC

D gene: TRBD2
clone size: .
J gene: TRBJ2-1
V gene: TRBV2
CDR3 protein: CASSEGRASGMDEQFF
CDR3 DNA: TGTGCCAGCAGTGAAGGTCGGGCTAGCGGGATGGATGAGCAGTTCTTC